This paragraph covers one T cell receptor beta chain sequence. Its antigen is as yet unknown. Method: immunoSEQ multiplex PCR; TCRdb's copy keeps in-frame clones and lacks some. Of about 37,000 clones detected, 60% to 80% appear once; the ten largest clones hold approximately 22%. The CDR3 is 14 residues long. Germline CDR1 SGDLS, CDR2 YYNGEE. V shed 3 bases and J shed 0 bases, with 9 bases lying between them. The data originate from a study of OX40 agonist ivuxolimab in advanced cancers. Study details: Patients in dose escalation had liver, melanoma, kidney or head and neck cancers. Those enrolled were around 87% male, with a mean age of 60 years and ages from about 20 to 90. Findings of the study overall: Compared with others, partial responders at 0.1-3.0 mg/kg displayed clonal expansion among the lowest.

The sequence derives from an adult with an advanced solid tumor such as melanoma, head and neck, liver or kidney cancer. The V call is TRBV9, the J call TRBJ1-2, with a possible D match to TRBD1 (6 bases). The sequenced sample was CD4+ or CD8+ T cells sorted from blood, obtained in a trial of the OX40 agonist ivuxolimab. CDR3 DNA sequence: TGTGCCAGCAGCGCTTACAGGGCTAACTATGGCTACACCTTC. It translates to CASSAYRANYGYTF.